The clone carrying this T cell receptor (beta chain) turned up a few times. Per germline, CDR1 MNHEY and CDR2 SVGEGT. The CDR3 sequence is 13 residues long. V shed 6 bases and J 6 bases; nucleotides not matched to a gene: 5. This entry is derived from a study of control samples from healthy donors and cancer patients. Here immunoSEQ multiplex PCR was the method, and the copy in TCRdb shows in-frame clones only, minus some. The repertoire holds almost 85,000 clones, with roughly 93% as singletons. The V gene is TRBV6-2 or TRBV6-3, the J gene TRBJ2-1, with 7 bases identical to TRBD1. This clonotype was sampled from a woman between 18 and 29 years old in good health. The sequencing input was blood. The CDR3 loop reads CASSWTGLNEQFF. CDR3 in DNA: TGTGCCAGCAGCTGGACAGGTCTCAATGAGCAGTTCTTC.